The rows below give T cell receptor beta chains drawn from one sample of a study of OX40 agonist ivuxolimab in advanced cancers. Measured with immunoSEQ multiplex PCR; TCRdb has only the in-frame clones, and not every one. The sample has approximately 89,000 clones; over 75% are singletons. Source: CD4+ or CD8+ T cells sorted from blood, taken in a trial of the OX40 agonist ivuxolimab. Receptors originate from an adult with an advanced solid tumor such as melanoma, head and neck, liver or kidney cancer. The CDR3 runs from the conserved cysteine through the conserved F or W. A D gene is named only where the DNA matches it firmly. Part of the rows lack a size; the others show once, few, many or a class for expanded clones.

clone size,D gene,V gene,J gene,CDR3 protein,CDR3 DNA
NA,NA,TRBV13,TRBJ2-5,CASSLRPPSSGEQYF,TGTGCCAGCAGCTTAAGGCCCCCATCCTCGGGAGAGCAGTACTTC
NA,NA,TRBV21-1,TRBJ2-7,CASSNRAGAIQYEQYF,TGTGCCAGCAGCAATCGGGCGGGAGCAATTCAGTACGAGCAGTACTTC
NA,NA,TRBV19,TRBJ2-7,CASSTRVGGYEQYF,TGTGCCAGTAGTACTAGGGTCGGGGGCTACGAGCAGTACTTC
NA,NA,TRBV21-1,TRBJ2-1,CAYPSLGLAENEQFF,TGTGCTTACCCCTCCCTCGGACTAGCGGAGAATGAGCAGTTCTTC
NA,NA,TRBV2,TRBJ1-2,CASSGFAGSHGYTF,TGTGCCAGCAGTGGTTTTGCAGGGAGCCATGGCTACACCTTC
NA,NA,TRBV28,TRBJ2-7,CASSLLGGFEQYF,TGTGCCAGCAGCCTGTTGGGGGGATTCGAGCAGTACTTC
once,NA,TRBV6-1,TRBJ1-5,CASVDARWGNQPQHF,TGTGCCAGCGTGGATGCGCGTTGGGGCAATCAGCCCCAGCATTTT
NA,NA,TRBV7-9,TRBJ1-2,CASSLPGIYGYTF,TGTGCCAGCAGCTTACCGGGAATTTATGGCTACACCTTC
NA,NA,TRBV5-1,TRBJ1-5,CASSLSPREVSNQPQHF,TGCGCCAGCAGCTTGTCTCCCCGCGAGGTAAGCAATCAGCCCCAGCATTTT
NA,NA,TRBV6-6,TRBJ2-7,CASSLIRDYEQYF,TGTGCCAGCAGCCTCATCCGGGACTACGAGCAGTACTTC
once,NA,TRBV5-4,TRBJ2-2,CASSLVETGELFF,TGTGCCAGCAGCTTGGTAGAGACCGGGGAGCTGTTTTTT